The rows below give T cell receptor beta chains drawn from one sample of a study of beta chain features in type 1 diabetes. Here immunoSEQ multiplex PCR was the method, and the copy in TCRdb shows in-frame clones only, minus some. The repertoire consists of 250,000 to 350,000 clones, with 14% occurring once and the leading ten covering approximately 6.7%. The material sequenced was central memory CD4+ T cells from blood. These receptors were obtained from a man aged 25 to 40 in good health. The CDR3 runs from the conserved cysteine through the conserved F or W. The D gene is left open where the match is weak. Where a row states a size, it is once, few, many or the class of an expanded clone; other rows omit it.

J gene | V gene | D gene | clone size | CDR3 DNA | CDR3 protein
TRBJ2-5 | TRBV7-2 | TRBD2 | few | TGCGCCAGCGCTCCCGGGACTAGCGGGGAGGGGGAGACCCAGTACTTC | CASAPGTSGEGETQYF
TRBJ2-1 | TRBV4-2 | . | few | TGTGCCAGCAGCCAATCGGGGACCGGACCAAATGAGCAGTTCTTC | CASSQSGTGPNEQFF
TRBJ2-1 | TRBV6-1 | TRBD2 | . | TGTGCCAGCAGTCAGGGACTAGCCGCTGAGCAGTTCTTC | CASSQGLAAEQFF
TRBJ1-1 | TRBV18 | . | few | TGTGCCAGCTCACCACGACGGACATCGGCGAACACTGAAGCTTTCTTT | CASSPRRTSANTEAFF
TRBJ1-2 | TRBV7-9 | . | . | TGTGCCAGCAGCCCCTCGTTGGCGAACTATGGCTACACCTTC | CASSPSLANYGYTF
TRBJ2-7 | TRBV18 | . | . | TGTGCCAGCTCACCAGACCAGGGGCCATTCCACGAGCAGTACTTC | CASSPDQGPFHEQYF
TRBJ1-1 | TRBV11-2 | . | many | TGTGCCAGCAGCTCACCCCGGGGGCTTGCTTTCTTT | CASSSPRGLAFF
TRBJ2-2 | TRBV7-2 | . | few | TGTGCCAGCAGCCTGGGACTCCTCACCGGGGAGCTGTTTTTT | CASSLGLLTGELFF
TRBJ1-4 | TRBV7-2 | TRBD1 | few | TGTGCCAGCAGCCCTTCCCGGGACAGGCCCAAAAAACTGTTTTTT | CASSPSRDRPKKLFF
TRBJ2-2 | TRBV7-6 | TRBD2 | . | TGTGCCAGCAGCTCAGGACTAGACACCGGGGAGCTGTTTTTT | CASSSGLDTGELFF
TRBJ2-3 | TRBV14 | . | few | TGTGCCAGCAGCAGCCGCTTCACAGATACGCAGTATTTT | CASSSRFTDTQYF
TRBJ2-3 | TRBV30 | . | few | TGTGCCTGGAGTAGGTTCACAGATACGCAGTATTTT | CAWSRFTDTQYF
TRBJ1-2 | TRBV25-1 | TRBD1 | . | TGTGCCAGCAGTGGTACCGGGACAGGACTTAGGGGCTACACCTTC | CASSGTGTGLRGYTF
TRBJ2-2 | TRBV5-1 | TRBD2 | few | TGCGCCAGCAGCTTCGGCGGGAGGGAGCACGGGGAGCTGTTTTTT | CASSFGGREHGELFF
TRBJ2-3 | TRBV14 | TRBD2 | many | TGTGCCAGCAGCCTACTAGCGGGAGCAACAGATACGCAGTATTTT | CASSLLAGATDTQYF
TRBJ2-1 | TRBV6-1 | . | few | TGTGCCAGCAGTCCTAAGTACAATGAGCAGTTCTTC | CASSPKYNEQFF
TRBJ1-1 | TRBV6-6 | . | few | TGTGCCAGCAGCTACTGGGGGTTGAACACTGAAGCTTTCTTT | CASSYWGLNTEAFF
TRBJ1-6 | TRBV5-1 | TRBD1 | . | TGCGCCAGCAGTTGGGACAGCAAGCGATCACCCCTCCACTTT | CASSWDSKRSPLHF
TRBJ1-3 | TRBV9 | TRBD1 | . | TGTGCCAGCAGCGCGGGACAGGGGGCTGCAGGAAACACCATATATTTT | CASSAGQGAAGNTIYF
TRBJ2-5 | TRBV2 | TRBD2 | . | TGTGCCAGCAGCCCAGCGGGGGGAGGGGAGACCCAGTACTTC | CASSPAGGGETQYF
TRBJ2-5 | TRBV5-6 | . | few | TGTGCCAGCAGCTTGGTGACGGGGGAGGAGACCCAGTACTTC | CASSLVTGEETQYF
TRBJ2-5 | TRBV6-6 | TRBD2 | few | TGTGCCAGCAGTTCTGGACTAGAGAAGACCCAGTACTTC | CASSSGLEKTQYF
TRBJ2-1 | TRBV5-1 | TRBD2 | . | TGCGCCAGCAGCCCGGGGACTAGCGGGGCAAATGAGCAGTTCTTC | CASSPGTSGANEQFF
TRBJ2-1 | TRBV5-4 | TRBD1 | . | TGTGCCAGCAGCTTGTTGAAGGGGACAGGGGCATATGAGCAGTTCTTC | CASSLLKGTGAYEQFF
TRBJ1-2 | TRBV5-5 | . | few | TGTGCCAGCAGCCCCTCGCAGGGCAAGCACTATGGCTACACCTTC | CASSPSQGKHYGYTF
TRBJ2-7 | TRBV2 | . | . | TGTGCCAGCAGTGGGGAGGGGGCGCTCAACGAGCAGTACTTC | CASSGEGALNEQYF
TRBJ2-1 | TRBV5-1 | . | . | TGCGCCAGCAGCTTGGAACCGGGACGGATTAGCTCCTACAATGAGCAGTTCTTC | CASSLEPGRISSYNEQFF
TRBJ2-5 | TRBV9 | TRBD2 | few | TGTGCCAGCAGCCCCCGACTAGCGGGAGGAGAGACCCAGTACTTC | CASSPRLAGGETQYF
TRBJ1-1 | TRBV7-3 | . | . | TGTGCCAGCAGCTTAGGACAGCTAGAAGCTTTCTTT | CASSLGQLEAFF
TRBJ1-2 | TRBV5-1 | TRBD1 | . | TGCGCCAGCAGCAGGACAGGGGACTATGGCTACACCTTC | CASSRTGDYGYTF
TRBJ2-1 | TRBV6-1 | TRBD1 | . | TGTGCCAGCAGTGAATACAGGGGTAACAATGAGCAGTTCTTC | CASSEYRGNNEQFF
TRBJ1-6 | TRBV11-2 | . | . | TGTGCCAGCAGGTCCGGGACATCCTATTCACCCCTCCACTTT | CASRSGTSYSPLHF
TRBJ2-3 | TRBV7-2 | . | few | TGTGCCAGCAGGAAGAAGTTAGTAACAGATACGCAGTATTTT | CASRKKLVTDTQYF
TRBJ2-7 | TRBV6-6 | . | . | TGTGCCAGCAGCTCTCGGACAGTTGGGAACGAGCAGTACTTC | CASSSRTVGNEQYF
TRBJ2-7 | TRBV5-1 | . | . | TGCGCCAGCAGCATTGGAGGCACCTACGAGCAGTACTTC | CASSIGGTYEQYF
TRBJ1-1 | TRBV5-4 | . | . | TGTGCCAGCTCAGAAGCTTTCTTT | CASSEAFF